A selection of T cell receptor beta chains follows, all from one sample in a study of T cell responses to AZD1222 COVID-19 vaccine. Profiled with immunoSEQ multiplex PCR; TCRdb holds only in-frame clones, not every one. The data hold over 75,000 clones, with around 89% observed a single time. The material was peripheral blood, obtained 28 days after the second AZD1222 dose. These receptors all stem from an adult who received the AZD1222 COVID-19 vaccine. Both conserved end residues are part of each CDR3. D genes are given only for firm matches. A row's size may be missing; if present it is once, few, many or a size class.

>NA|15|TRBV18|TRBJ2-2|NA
CASSPREANTGELFF
TGTGCCAGCTCACCCAGGGAAGCGAACACCGGGGAGCTGTTTTTT
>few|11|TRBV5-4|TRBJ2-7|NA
CASSLKDEQYF
TGTGCCAGCAGCTTGAAGGACGAGCAGTACTTC
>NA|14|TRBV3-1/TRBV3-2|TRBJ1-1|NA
CASSQHKGGTEAFF
TGTGCCAGCAGCCAACATAAAGGCGGTACTGAAGCTTTCTTT
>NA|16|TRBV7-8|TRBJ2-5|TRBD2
CASTKERLAGRETQYF
TGTGCCAGCACCAAAGAGAGACTAGCGGGACGAGAGACCCAGTACTTC
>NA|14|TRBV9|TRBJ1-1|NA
CASSGTAHDTEAFF
TGTGCCAGCAGCGGCACCGCCCATGACACTGAAGCTTTCTTT
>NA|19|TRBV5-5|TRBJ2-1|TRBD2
CASSSRSLAGRKLYNEQFF
TGTGCCAGCAGCTCCAGGTCCCTAGCGGGGAGAAAACTTTACAATGAGCAGTTCTTC
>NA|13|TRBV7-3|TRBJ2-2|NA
CASSLYQDRELFF
TGTGCCAGCAGCTTATATCAGGATCGGGAGCTGTTTTTT
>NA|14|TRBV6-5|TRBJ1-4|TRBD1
CASSPGQGDEKLFF
TGTGCCAGCAGCCCGGGACAGGGAGATGAAAAACTGTTTTTT
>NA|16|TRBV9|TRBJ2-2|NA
CASSPLRASNTGELFF
TGTGCCAGCAGCCCTCTCCGTGCATCGAACACCGGGGAGCTGTTTTTT
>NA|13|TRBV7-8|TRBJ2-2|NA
CASCLHSIGELFF
TGTGCCAGCTGCCTACATTCGATCGGGGAGCTGTTTTTT
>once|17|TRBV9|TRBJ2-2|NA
CASSWRGVLTNTGELFF
TGTGCCAGCAGCTGGAGGGGGGTCCTAACGAACACCGGGGAGCTGTTTTTT
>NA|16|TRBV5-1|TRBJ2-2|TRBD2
CASSLIAGSNTGELFF
TGCGCCAGCAGCTTAATAGCGGGGTCGAACACCGGGGAGCTGTTTTTT
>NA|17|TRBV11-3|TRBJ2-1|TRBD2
CASSLVHIRGVANEQFF
TGTGCCAGCAGCTTAGTCCACATACGGGGGGTTGCTAATGAGCAGTTCTTC
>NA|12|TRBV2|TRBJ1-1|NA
CASSEWGAEAFF
TGTGCCAGCAGTGAATGGGGGGCTGAAGCTTTCTTT
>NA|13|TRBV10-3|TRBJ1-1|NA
CANSEGSNTEAFF
TGTGCCAACTCCGAGGGCTCGAACACTGAAGCTTTCTTT
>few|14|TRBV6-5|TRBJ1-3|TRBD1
CASSRYRGGNTIYF
TGTGCCAGCAGTAGATACAGGGGAGGAAACACCATATATTTT
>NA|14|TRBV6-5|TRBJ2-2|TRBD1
CASTPTGGNGELFF
TGTGCCAGCACCCCGACAGGGGGCAACGGGGAGCTGTTTTTT
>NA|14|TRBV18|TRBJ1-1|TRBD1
CASSPRGQATEAFF
TGTGCCAGCTCACCCCGCGGACAGGCCACTGAAGCTTTCTTT
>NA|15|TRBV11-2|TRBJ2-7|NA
CASSPSWGRGDEQYF
TGTGCCAGCAGCCCCTCCTGGGGCAGGGGCGACGAGCAGTACTTC